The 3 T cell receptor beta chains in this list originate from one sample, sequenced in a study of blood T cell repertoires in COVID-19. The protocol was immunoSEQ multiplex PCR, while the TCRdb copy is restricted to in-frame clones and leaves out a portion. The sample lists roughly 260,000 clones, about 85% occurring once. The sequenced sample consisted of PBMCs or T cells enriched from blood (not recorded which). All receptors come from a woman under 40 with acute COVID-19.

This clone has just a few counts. In DNA, the CDR3 is TGTGCCAGCAGTGACGGACTAGCCGGGGAGCTGTTTTTT. It codes for CASSDGLAGELFF. This rearrangement joins TRBV6-4 to TRBJ2-2; 7 bases line up with TRBD2. Per the germline V gene, CDR1 is MRHNA and CDR2 is SNTAGT. This CDR3 has 13 amino acids. The J segment lost 6 bases and the V segment lost 2 bases, leaving 0 bases of the junction unmatched.

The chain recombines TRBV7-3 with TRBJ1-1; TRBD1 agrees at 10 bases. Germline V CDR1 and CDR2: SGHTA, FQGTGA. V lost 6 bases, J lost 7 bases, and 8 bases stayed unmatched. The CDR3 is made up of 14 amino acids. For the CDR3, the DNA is TGTGCCAGCAGTCCGCGACAGGGGGCGGGTGAAGCTTTCTTT. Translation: CASSPRQGAGEAFF.

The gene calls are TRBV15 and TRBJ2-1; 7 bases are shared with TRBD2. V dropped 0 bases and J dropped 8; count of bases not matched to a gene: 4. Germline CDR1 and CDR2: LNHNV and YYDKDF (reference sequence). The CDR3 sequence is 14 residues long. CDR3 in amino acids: CATSREWGGDEQFF. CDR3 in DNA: TGTGCCACCAGCAGAGAGTGGGGAGGGGATGAGCAGTTCTTC.